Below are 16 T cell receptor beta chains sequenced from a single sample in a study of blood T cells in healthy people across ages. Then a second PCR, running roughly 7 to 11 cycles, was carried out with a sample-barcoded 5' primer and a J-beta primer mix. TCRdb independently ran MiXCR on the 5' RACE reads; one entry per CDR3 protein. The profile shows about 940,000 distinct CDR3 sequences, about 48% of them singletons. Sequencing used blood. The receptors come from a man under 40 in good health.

DNA for the CDR3: TGCAGTGCTGGACAGGGCCATGGCAATCAGCCCCAGCATTTT. Translated, it gives CSAGQGHGNQPQHF. This chain uses TRBV20-1 with TRBJ1-5, with 8 nucleotides matching TRBD1. With 5 bases clipped from V and 2 bases from J, the junction kept 5 bases outside the gene matches. There are 14 residues in the CDR3. Germline CDR1 DFQATT, CDR2 SNEGSKA (reference sequence).

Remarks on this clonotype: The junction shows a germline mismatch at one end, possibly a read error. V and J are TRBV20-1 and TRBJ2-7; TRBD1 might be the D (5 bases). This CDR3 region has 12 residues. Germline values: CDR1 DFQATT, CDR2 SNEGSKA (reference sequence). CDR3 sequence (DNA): TGCAGTGCCCCGGACACGGTCTACGTGCAGTACTTC. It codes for CSAPDTVYVQYF.

The CDR3 spells CASRKTRPHGDTEAFF. CDR3 sequence (DNA): TGTGCCAGCAGGAAAACTCGGCCCCACGGCGATACTGAAGCTTTCTTT. This chain connects TRBV27 to TRBJ1-1; no firm D call. Germline assignment: CDR1 MNHEY and CDR2 SMNVEV (reference sequence). V gave up 6 bases and J gave up 5 bases, with 22 bases separating them. The CDR3 is 16 amino acids.

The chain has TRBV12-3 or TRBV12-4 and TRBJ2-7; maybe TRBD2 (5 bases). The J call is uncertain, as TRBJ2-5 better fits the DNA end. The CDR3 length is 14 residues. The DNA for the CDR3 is TGTGCCAGCAGTTTGATTGAGGGTGGGGAGACCCAGTACTTC. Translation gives CASSLIEGGETQYF.

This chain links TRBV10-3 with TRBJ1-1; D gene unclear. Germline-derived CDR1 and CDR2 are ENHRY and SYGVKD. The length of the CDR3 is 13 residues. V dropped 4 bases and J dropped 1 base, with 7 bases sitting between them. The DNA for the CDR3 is TGTGCCATCAGTGGCGAAGCGAACACTGAAGCTTTCTTT. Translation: CAISGEANTEAFF.

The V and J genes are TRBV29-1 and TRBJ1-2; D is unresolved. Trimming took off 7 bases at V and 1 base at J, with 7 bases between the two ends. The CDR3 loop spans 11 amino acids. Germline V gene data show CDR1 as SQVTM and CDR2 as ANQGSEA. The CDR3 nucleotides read TGCAGCGCCGAGCTTAACTATGGCTACACCTTC. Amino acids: CSAELNYGYTF.

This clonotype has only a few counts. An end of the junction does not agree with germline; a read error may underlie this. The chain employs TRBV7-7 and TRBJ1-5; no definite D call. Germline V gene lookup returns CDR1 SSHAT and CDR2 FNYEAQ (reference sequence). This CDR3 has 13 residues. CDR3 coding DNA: TGTGCTAGCAGCTTAAGGGATGATCAGCCCCAGCATTTT. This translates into CASSLRDDQPQHF.

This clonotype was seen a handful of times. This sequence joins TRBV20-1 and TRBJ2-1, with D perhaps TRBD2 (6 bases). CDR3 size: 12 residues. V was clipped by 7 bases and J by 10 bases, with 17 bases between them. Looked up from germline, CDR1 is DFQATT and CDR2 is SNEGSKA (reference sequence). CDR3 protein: CSVPDAGYEQFF. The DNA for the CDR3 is TGCAGTGTTCCGGACGCGGGGTACGAGCAGTTCTTC.

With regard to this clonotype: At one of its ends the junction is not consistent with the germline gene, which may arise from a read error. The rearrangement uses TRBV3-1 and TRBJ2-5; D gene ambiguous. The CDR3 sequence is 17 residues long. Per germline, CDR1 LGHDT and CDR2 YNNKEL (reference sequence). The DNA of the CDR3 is TGTGCCAGTAGCCAAACCCTGCCGGACCCCAAACGGGAGACCCAGTACTTC. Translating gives CASSQTLPDPKRETQYF.

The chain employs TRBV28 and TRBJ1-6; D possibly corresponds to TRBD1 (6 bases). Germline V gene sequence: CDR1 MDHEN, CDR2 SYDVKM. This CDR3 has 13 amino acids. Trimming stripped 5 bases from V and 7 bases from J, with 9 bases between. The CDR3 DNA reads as TGTGCCAGCAGTGCCACAGGGAATTCACCCCTCCACTTT. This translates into CASSATGNSPLHF.

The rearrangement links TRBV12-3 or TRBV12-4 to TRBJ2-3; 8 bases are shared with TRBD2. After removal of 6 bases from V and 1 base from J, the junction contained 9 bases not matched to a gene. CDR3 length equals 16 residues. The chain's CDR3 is CASRGLDPGGTDTQYF. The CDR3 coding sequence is TGTGCCAGCAGGGGACTAGATCCTGGGGGCACAGATACGCAGTATTTT.

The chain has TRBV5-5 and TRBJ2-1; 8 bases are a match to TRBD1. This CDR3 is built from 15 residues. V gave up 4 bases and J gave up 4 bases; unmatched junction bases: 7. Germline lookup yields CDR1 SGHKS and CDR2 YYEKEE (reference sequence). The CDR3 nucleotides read TGTGCCAGCAGCCAATCGGACAGGGATTACAATGAGCAGTTCTTC. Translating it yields CASSQSDRDYNEQFF.

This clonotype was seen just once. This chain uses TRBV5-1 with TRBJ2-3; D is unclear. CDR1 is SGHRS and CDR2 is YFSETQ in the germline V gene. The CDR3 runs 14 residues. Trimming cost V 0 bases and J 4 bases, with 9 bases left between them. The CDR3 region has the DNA TGCGCCAGCAGCTTGGTTCCGGAGTCAGATACGCAGTATTTT. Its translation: CASSLVPESDTQYF.

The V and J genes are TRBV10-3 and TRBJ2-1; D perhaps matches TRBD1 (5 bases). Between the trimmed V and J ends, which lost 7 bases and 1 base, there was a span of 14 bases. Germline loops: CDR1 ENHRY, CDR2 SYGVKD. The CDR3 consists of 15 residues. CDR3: CAINGRVGSYNEQFF. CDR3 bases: TGTGCCATCAATGGCAGGGTGGGATCCTACAATGAGCAGTTCTTC.

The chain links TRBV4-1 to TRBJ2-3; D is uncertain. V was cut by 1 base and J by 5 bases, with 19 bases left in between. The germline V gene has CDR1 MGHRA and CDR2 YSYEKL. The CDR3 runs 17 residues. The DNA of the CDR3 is TGCGCCAGCAGCCAAGCGCTGGCAGTACTATGTGAAGATACGCAGTATTTT. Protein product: CASSQALAVLCEDTQYF.

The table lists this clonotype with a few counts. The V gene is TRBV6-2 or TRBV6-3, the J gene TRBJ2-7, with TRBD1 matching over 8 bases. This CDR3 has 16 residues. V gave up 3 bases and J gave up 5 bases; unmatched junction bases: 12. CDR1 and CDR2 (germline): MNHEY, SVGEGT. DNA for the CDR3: TGTGCCAGCAGTTATTCTGGCCGGACAGGGAACGACGAGCAGTACTTC. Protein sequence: CASSYSGRTGNDEQYF.